The rows below give T cell receptor beta chains drawn from one sample of a study of PD-1 blockade in classical Hodgkin lymphoma. Only in-frame clones appear in the TCRdb table, and some are missing; sequencing was by immunoSEQ multiplex PCR. Of approximately 45,000 clones in the sample, roughly 93% were seen once. The sample taken for sequencing was peripheral blood mononuclear cells (PBMCs). The receptors here all came from a human donor with classical Hodgkin lymphoma. CDR3s include the opening cysteine and the closing phenylalanine or tryptophan. A D gene is named only where the DNA matches it firmly. Size is stated for part of the rows, as once, few or many counts, or as a class when the clone is expanded.

DNA: TGCGCCAGCAGCCTACGCCGGGGTGGGTTGGATGAGCAGTTCTTC
CDR3: CASSLRRGGLDEQFF
D: -
V: TRBV23-1
size: once
length: 15
J: TRBJ2-1

DNA: TGTGCCAGCAGTTTGGGGAGGGCCAACGTCCTGACTTTC
CDR3: CASSLGRANVLTF
D: -
V: TRBV6-5
size: -
length: 13
J: TRBJ2-6

DNA: TGTGCCAGCAGTGAATTGCCAAGCCGTGGGACAGATACGCAGTATTTT
CDR3: CASSELPSRGTDTQYF
D: -
V: TRBV2
size: -
length: 16
J: TRBJ2-3

DNA: TGCAGCGTTGAGGACAGGGGAGGTTCACCCCTCCACTTT
CDR3: CSVEDRGGSPLHF
D: TRBD1
V: TRBV29-1
size: -
length: 13
J: TRBJ1-6

DNA: TGTGCCAGCAGCTTGGGGGTGGGCAATGAGCAGTTCTTC
CDR3: CASSLGVGNEQFF
D: -
V: TRBV5-4
size: -
length: 13
J: TRBJ2-1

DNA: TGTGCCAGCACCCTAGGCGGGACAGGGTTTAACACTGAAGCTTTCTTT
CDR3: CASTLGGTGFNTEAFF
D: TRBD1
V: TRBV28
size: -
length: 16
J: TRBJ1-1

DNA: TGCGCCAGCACCGTATCTGGGGCCAACGTCCTGACTTTC
CDR3: CASTVSGANVLTF
D: -
V: TRBV5-1
size: -
length: 13
J: TRBJ2-6

DNA: TGTGCCAGCAGCCAAGGGGAGAAGTGGAACTTC
CDR3: CASSQGEKWNF
D: -
V: TRBV4-2
size: -
length: 11
J: TRBJ2-5

DNA: TGTGCCAGCTCACCGGGACAGAGAAGCACAGATACGCAGTATTTT
CDR3: CASSPGQRSTDTQYF
D: TRBD1
V: TRBV18
size: -
length: 15
J: TRBJ2-3

DNA: TGTGCCAGCAGCCGATGGGAGGGTGGGGTAGGATATGGCTACACCTTC
CDR3: CASSRWEGGVGYGYTF
D: -
V: TRBV7-2
size: -
length: 16
J: TRBJ1-2

DNA: TGCGCCAGCAGCCAAGGGCCCTACAATGAGCAGTTCTTC
CDR3: CASSQGPYNEQFF
D: -
V: TRBV4-1
size: -
length: 13
J: TRBJ2-1